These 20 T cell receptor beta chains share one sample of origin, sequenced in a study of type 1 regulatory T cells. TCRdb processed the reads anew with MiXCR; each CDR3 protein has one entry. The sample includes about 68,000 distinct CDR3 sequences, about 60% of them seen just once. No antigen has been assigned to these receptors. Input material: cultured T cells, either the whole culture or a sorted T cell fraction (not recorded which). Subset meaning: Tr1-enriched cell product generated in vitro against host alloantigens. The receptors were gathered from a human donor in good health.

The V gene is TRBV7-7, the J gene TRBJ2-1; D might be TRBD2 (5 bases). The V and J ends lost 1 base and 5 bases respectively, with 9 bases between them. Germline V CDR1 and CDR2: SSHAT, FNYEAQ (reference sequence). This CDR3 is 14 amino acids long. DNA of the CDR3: TGTGCCAGCAGCTTAGGTCTGGAGGACAATGAGCAGTTCTTC. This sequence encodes CASSLGLEDNEQFF.

This CDR3 is CASTGNTEAFF. The CDR3 coding sequence is TGTGCCAGCACTGGGAACACTGAAGCTTTCTTT. The rearrangement links TRBV6-4 to TRBJ1-1; D uncertain. The CDR3 has 11 residues. The V and J ends lost 7 bases and 1 base respectively, with 4 bases between them. Germline values: CDR1 MRHNA, CDR2 SNTAGT.

CDR3 nucleotide sequence: TGCAGTGCTAGGAGAGGTCTTAGCGGGAACACCGGGGAGCTGTTTTTT. It codes for CSARRGLSGNTGELFF. The rearrangement joins TRBV20-1 to TRBJ2-2; TRBD2 is a possible D gene (6 bases). CDR1 and CDR2 from the germline V gene are DFQATT and SNEGSKA (reference sequence). Between the trimmed V and J ends, which lost 3 bases and 1 base, there was a span of 15 bases. This CDR3 comprises 16 residues.

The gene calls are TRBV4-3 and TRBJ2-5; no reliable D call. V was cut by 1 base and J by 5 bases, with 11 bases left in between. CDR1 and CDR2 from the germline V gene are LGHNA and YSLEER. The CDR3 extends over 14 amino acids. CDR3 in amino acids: CASSQGIGPETQYF. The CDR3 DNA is TGCGCCAGCAGCCAAGGGATAGGCCCCGAGACCCAGTACTTC.

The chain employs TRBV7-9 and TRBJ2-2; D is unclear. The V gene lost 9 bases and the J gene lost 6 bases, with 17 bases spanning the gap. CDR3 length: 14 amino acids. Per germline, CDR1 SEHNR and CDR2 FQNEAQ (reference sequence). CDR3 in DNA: TGTGCCAGTAAGGACGCATCCAGCGCCGGGGAGCTGTTTTTT. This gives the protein CASKDASSAGELFF.

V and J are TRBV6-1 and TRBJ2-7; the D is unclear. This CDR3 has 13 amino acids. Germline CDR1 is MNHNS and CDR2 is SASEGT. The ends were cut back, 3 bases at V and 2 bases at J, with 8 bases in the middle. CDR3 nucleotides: TGTGCCAGCAGTGAGCTTGGGGCCTACGAGCAGTACTTC. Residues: CASSELGAYEQYF.

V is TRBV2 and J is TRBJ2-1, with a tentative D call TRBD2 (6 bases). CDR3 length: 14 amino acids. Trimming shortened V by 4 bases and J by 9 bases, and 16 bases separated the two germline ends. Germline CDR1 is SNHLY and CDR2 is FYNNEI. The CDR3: CASSAAGYASEQFF. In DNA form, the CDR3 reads TGTGCCAGCAGTGCGGCGGGATACGCCAGTGAGCAGTTCTTC.

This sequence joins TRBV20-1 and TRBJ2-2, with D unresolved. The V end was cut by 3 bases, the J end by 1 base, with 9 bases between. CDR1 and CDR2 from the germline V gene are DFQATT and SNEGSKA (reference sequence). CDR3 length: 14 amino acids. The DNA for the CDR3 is TGCAGTGCTAGGGCGACGGTGAACACCGGGGAGCTGTTTTTT. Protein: CSARATVNTGELFF.

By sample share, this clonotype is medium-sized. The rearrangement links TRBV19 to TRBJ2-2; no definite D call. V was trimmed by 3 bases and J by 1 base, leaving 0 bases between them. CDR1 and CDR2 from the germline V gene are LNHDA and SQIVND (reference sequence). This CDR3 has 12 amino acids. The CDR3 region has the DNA TGTGCCAGTAGTATGAACACCGGGGAGCTGTTTTTT. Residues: CASSMNTGELFF.

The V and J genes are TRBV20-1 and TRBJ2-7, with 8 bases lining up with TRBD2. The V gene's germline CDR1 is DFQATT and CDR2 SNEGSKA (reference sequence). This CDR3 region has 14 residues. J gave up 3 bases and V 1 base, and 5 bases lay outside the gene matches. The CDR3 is CSARGGGRFYEQYF. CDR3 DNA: TGCAGTGCTAGAGGAGGCGGGAGGTTCTACGAGCAGTACTTC.

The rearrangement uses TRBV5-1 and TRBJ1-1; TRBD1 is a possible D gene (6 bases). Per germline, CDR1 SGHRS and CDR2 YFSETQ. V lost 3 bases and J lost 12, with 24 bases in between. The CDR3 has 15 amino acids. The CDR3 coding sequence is TGCGCCAGCAGCTCTCGGCAGGGGACCCAAAGCGGTCCTTTCTTT. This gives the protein CASSSRQGTQSGPFF.

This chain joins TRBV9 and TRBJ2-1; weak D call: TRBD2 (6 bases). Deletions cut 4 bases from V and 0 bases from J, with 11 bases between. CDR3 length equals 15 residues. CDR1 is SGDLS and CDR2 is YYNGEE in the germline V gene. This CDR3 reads CASSQRDSSYNEQFF. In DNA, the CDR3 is TGTGCCAGCAGCCAACGGGACTCCTCCTACAATGAGCAGTTCTTC. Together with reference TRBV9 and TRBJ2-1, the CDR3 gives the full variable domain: DSGVTQTPKHLITATGQRVTLRCSPRSGDLSVYWYQQSLDQGLQFLIQYYNGEERAKGNILERFSAQQFPDLHSELNLSSLELGDSALYFCASSQRDSSYNEQFFGPGTRLTVL.

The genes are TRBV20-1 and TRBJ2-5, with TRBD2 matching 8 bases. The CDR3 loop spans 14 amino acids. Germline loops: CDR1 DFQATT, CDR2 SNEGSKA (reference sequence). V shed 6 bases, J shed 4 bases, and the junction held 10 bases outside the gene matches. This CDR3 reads CSARKVLAGETQYF. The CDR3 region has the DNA TGCAGTGCCCGTAAGGTCCTAGCGGGAGAGACCCAGTACTTC.

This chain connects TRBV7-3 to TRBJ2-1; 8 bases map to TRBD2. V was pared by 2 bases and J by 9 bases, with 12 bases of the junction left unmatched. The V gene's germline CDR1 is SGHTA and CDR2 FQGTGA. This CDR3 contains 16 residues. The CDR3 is CASSLGRGAGDGEQFF. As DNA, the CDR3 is TGTGCCAGCAGCTTAGGCAGAGGAGCGGGAGATGGTGAGCAGTTCTTC.

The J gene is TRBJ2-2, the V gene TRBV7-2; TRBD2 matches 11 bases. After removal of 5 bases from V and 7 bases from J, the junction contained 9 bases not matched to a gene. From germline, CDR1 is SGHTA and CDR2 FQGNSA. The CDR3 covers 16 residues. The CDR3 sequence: CASSTTSGSGDGELFF. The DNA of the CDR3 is TGTGCCAGCAGCACAACTAGCGGGAGCGGGGACGGGGAGCTGTTTTTT.

CDR3 DNA: TGTGCCAACCCCCCGGGGCAGGGGGCATTTCCGAACACTGAAGCTTTCTTT. The encoded protein is CANPPGQGAFPNTEAFF. This sequence joins TRBV2 and TRBJ1-1, with 8 nucleotides matching TRBD1. The trim removed 10 bases at V and 1 base at J, leaving 17 bases unmatched. The CDR3 has 17 amino acids. Germline V lookup: CDR1 SNHLY, CDR2 FYNNEI.

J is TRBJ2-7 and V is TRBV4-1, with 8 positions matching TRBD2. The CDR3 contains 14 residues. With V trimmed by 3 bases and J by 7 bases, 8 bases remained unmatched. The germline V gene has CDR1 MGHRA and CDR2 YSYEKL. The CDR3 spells CASSHLAGLMEQYF. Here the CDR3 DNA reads TGCGCCAGCAGCCATCTAGCGGGCCTGATGGAGCAGTACTTC.

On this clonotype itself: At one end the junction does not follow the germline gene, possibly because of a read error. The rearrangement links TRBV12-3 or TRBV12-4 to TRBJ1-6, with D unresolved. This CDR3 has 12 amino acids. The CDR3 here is CASSLPNSPFHF. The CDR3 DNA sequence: TGTGCCAGCAGTCTTCCTAATTCACCCTTCCACTTT.

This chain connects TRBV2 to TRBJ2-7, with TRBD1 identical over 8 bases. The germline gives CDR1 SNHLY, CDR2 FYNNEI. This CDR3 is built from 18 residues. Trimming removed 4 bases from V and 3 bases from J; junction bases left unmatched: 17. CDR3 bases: TGTGCCAGCAGTGGCAGGGGGCAAAGTGCCTCAAGCGACTACGAGCAGTACTTC. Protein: CASSGRGQSASSDYEQYF.

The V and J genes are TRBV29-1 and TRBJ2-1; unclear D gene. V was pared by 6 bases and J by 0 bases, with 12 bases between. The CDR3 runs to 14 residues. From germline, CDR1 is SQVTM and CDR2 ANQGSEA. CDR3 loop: CSVSGRSSYNEQFF. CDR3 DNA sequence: TGCAGCGTCTCAGGACGAAGCTCCTACAATGAGCAGTTCTTC.